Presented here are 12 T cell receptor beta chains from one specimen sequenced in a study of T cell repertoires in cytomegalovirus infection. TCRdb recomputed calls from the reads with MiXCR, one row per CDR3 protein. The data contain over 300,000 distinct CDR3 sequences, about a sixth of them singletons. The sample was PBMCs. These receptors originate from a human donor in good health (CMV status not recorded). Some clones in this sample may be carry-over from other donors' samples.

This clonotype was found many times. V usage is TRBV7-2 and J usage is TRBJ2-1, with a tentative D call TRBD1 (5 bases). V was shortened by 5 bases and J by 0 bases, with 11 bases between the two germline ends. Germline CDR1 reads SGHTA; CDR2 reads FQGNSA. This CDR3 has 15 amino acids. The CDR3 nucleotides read TGTGCCAGCAGCATGGACACCAACTCCTACAATGAGCAGTTCTTC. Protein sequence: CASSMDTNSYNEQFF. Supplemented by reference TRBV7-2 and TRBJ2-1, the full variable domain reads GAGVSQSPSNKVTEKGKDVELRCDPISGHTALYWYRQSLGQGLEFLIYFQGNSAPDKSGLPSDRFSAERTGGSVSTLTIQRTQQEDSAVYLCASSMDTNSYNEQFFGPGTRLTVL.

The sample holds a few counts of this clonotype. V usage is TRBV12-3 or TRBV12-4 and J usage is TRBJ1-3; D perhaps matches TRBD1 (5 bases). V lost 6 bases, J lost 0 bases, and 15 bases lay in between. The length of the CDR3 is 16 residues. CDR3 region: CASSSTRGGSGNTIYF. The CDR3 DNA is TGTGCCAGCAGCTCTACACGGGGGGGCTCTGGAAACACCATATATTTT.

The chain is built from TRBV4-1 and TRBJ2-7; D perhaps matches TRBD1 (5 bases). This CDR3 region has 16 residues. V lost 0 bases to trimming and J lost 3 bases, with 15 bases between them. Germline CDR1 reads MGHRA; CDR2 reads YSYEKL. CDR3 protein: CASSQELAGYGYEQYF. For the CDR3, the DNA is TGCGCCAGCAGCCAAGAACTGGCAGGGTATGGCTACGAGCAGTACTTC.

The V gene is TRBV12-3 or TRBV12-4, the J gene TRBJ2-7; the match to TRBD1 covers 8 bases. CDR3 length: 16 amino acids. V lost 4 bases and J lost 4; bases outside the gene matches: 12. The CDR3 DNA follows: TGTGCCAGCAGTTCACGACCGGACAGGGAGTGGTACGAGCAGTACTTC. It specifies CASSSRPDREWYEQYF.

CDR3 sequence: CASSSQGYNEQFF. As DNA, the CDR3 is TGTGCCAGTAGTAGCCAAGGGTACAATGAGCAGTTCTTC. The genes are TRBV19 and TRBJ2-1; D gene unclear. This CDR3 has 13 residues. V dropped 4 bases and J dropped 4 bases, with 8 bases sitting between them. Germline CDR1 reads LNHDA; CDR2 reads SQIVND (reference sequence).

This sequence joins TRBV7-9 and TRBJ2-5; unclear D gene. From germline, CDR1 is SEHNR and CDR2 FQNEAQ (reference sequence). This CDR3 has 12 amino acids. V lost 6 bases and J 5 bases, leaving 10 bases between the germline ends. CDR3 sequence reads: CASSQGSETQYF. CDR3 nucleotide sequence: TGTGCCAGCAGTCAAGGGTCCGAGACCCAGTACTTC.

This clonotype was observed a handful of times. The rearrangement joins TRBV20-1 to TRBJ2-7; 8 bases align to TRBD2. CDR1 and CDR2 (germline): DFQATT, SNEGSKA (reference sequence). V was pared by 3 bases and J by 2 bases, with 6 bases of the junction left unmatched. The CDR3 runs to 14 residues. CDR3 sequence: CSASPARGAYEQYF. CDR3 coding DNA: TGCAGTGCTAGCCCTGCGCGGGGGGCCTACGAGCAGTACTTC.

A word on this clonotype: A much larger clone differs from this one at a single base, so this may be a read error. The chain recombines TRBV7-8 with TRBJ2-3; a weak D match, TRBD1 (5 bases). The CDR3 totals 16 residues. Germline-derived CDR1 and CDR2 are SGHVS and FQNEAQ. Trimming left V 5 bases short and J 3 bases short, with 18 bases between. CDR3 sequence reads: CASSLKARQSTDTQYF. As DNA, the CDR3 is TGTGCCAGCAGCCTAAAGGCACGACAGTCGACAGATACGCAGTATTTT.

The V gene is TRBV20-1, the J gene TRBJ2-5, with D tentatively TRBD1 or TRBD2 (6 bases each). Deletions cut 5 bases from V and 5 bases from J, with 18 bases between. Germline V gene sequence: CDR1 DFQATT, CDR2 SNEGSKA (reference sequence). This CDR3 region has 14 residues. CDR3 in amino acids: CSAGGGGLGETQYF. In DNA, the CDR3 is TGCAGTGCTGGGGGTGGGGGGCTGGGGGAGACCCAGTACTTC.

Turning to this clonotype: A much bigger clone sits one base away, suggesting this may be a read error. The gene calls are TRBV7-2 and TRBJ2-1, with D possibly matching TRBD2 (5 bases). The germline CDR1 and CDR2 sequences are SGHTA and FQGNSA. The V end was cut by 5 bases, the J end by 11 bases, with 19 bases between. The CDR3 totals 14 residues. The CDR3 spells CASSPPRERSKQFF. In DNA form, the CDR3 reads TGTGCCAGCAGCCCCCCTCGTGAGCGGAGTAAGCAGTTCTTC.

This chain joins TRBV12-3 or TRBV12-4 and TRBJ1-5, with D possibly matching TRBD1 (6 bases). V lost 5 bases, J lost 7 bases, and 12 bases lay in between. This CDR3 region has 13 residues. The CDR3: CASSLGGHQPQHF. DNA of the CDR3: TGTGCCAGCAGTCTAGGGGGGCACCAGCCCCAGCATTTT.

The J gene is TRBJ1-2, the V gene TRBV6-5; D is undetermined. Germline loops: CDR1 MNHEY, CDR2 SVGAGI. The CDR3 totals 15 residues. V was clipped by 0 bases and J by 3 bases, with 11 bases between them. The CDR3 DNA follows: TGTGCCAGCAGTTACTCGCTAGCGACTTACTATGGCTACACCTTC. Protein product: CASSYSLATYYGYTF.